This T cell receptor beta chain was sequenced for a study of cytomegalovirus exposure and HLA in healthy donors. Turning to the study itself: Around 86 million unique TCRs, all from HLA-typed donors, were included in an early release of the data.

Primers: 60 Vbeta forward and 13 Jbeta reverse. Assay used: immunoSEQ multiplex PCR; TCRdb lists only in-frame clones, some missing. This table has roughly 130,000 clones, 75% to 85% appearing once. Healthy bone marrow donors made up the donors. To note about this clone: Its antigen is currently unknown.

The trim removed 5 bases at V and 10 bases at J, leaving 12 bases unmatched. CDR3 size: 14 residues. Germline CDR1 and CDR2: LNHDA and SQIVND (reference sequence). General study findings and limits: A later analysis by the authors found several of the most significant clusters apparently linked to common viral pathogens. Clonal expansion was found to be greater in HLA-associated TCR beta chains than in equally common others in a later analysis.

The J gene is TRBJ1-1, the V gene TRBV19; 8 nucleotides align to TRBD1. Material: PBMCs. This TCR derives from a woman aged 18-29 years in good health and CMV-seropositive. CDR3 loop: CASSPRTGQNRAFF. The DNA of the CDR3 is TGTGCCAGTAGTCCCCGGACAGGGCAGAATCGAGCTTTCTTT.